A single sample is the source of the 15 T cell receptor beta chains below, sequenced in a study of CDR3 diversity in severe acne. TCRdb independently ran MiXCR on the PCR reads; one entry per CDR3 protein. The profile shows over 85,000 distinct CDR3 sequences, about half of them singletons. The sequenced material came from blood. The source is a male donor with acne.

The rearrangement joins TRBV6-6 to TRBJ2-7; no clear D. The CDR3 spans 14 residues. CDR1 and CDR2 (germline): MNHNY, SVGAGI (reference sequence). V was cut by 1 base and J by 0 bases, with 7 bases left in between. CDR3 region: CASSYWGSSYEQYF. CDR3 nucleotide sequence: TGTGCCAGCAGTTACTGGGGTTCCTCCTACGAGCAGTACTTC.

The chain couples TRBV7-9 to TRBJ2-5; D remains unclear. The ends were cut back, 7 bases at V and 5 bases at J, with 14 bases in the middle. Germline CDR1 is SEHNR and CDR2 is FQNEAQ (reference sequence). The CDR3 loop spans 13 amino acids. The CDR3 bases are TGTGCCAGCACCCCAAGCCCTCAGGAGACCCAGTACTTC. Translated: CASTPSPQETQYF.

This chain joins TRBV10-3 and TRBJ2-7; TRBD2 agrees at 10 bases. CDR1 ENHRY and CDR2 SYGVKD come from the germline V gene. With V trimmed by 1 base and J by 2 bases, 5 bases remained unmatched. CDR3 length: 16 residues. Written as DNA, the CDR3 is TGTGCCATCAGTGAGTTTGGTGGGACTAGCGCCTACGAGCAGTACTTC. Its protein is CAISEFGGTSAYEQYF.

The CDR3 sequence: CSVAGQGRETQYF. The CDR3 DNA reads TGCAGCGTTGCGGGACAGGGGAGAGAGACCCAGTACTTC. The rearrangement uses TRBV29-1 and TRBJ2-5; 10 bases map to TRBD1. Per the germline V gene, CDR1 is SQVTM and CDR2 is ANQGSEA. The CDR3 runs 13 residues. With V trimmed by 4 bases and J by 4 bases, 3 bases remained unmatched.

This clonotype has at least ten counts. The genes are TRBV20-1 and TRBJ1-1; no definite D call. The CDR3 is 14 residues long. Germline CDR1 is DFQATT and CDR2 is SNEGSKA (reference sequence). The V and J ends lost 0 bases and 7 bases respectively, with 15 bases between them. In DNA, the CDR3 is TGCAGTGCTAGAGATAGAGTGGTGTCGGATGAAGCTTTCTTT. Its protein is CSARDRVVSDEAFF.

In regard to this clonotype: Sequence at one end of the junction differs from germline and may be a read error. The chain employs TRBV25-1 and TRBJ1-1; D not resolved. The CDR3 spans 15 residues. CDR1 and CDR2 from the germline V gene are MGHDK and SYGVNS. CDR3 region: CASSDGEGMNTEAFF. The CDR3 coding sequence is TGTGCCAGCAGTGATGGGGAAGGAATGAACACTGAAGCCTTCTTT.

This clonotype has at least ten counts. CDR3 DNA sequence: TGTGCCAGCAGCGAGAGGACAGATAACTATGGCTACACCTTC. It yields the protein CASSERTDNYGYTF. J is TRBJ1-2 and V is TRBV5-8; a possible D gene is TRBD1 (6 bases). Trimming took 4 bases from V and 1 from J, leaving 11 bases between them. Germline assignment: CDR1 SGHTS and CDR2 YDEGEE. The length of the CDR3 is 14 residues.

Many counts were recorded for this clonotype. This sequence joins TRBV2 and TRBJ2-7, with D perhaps TRBD1 (5 bases). CDR1 SNHLY and CDR2 FYNNEI come from the germline V gene. The CDR3 spans 11 residues. V shed 8 bases and J shed 2 bases, with 7 bases lying between them. The CDR3 bases are TGTGCCAGCGACAGAGCCTACGAGCAGTACTTC. Translating it yields CASDRAYEQYF.

This clonotype was recorded only once. V usage is TRBV20-1 and J usage is TRBJ2-7; 7 bases line up with TRBD1. This CDR3 has 13 residues. V shed 7 bases, J shed 1 base, and the junction held 7 bases outside the gene matches. Germline assignment: CDR1 DFQATT and CDR2 SNEGSKA (reference sequence). The CDR3 sequence: CSVRDRPSYEQYF. For the CDR3, the DNA is TGCAGTGTCAGGGACAGACCATCCTACGAGCAGTACTTC.

The chain recombines TRBV15 with TRBJ2-6; unclear D gene. V was trimmed by 6 bases and J by 2 bases, leaving 8 bases between them. The germline CDR1 and CDR2 sequences are LNHNV and YYDKDF (reference sequence). The CDR3 runs 14 residues. For the CDR3, the DNA is TGTGCCACCAGAAGGGAAGCTGGGGCCAACGTCCTGACTTTC. Protein: CATRREAGANVLTF.

Worth noting for this clonotype: This may arise from a read error, as a much more abundant clone is one base away. CDR3: CASSLEQRPELFF. DNA of the CDR3: TGTGCCAGCAGCTTGGAACAGAGGCCGGAGCTGTTTTTT. The chain joins TRBV5-6 to TRBJ2-2; D unclear. Per the germline V gene, CDR1 is SGHDT and CDR2 is YYEEEE. This CDR3 region has 13 residues. Trimming took off 0 bases at V and 10 bases at J, with 10 bases between the two ends.

CDR3 amino acids: CASSYSGSSDEQFF. DNA of the CDR3: TGTGCCAGCAGTTATAGCGGGAGTTCCGATGAGCAGTTCTTC. The chain has TRBV2 and TRBJ2-1; TRBD2 matches at 9 bases. The V gene's germline CDR1 is SNHLY and CDR2 FYNNEI. The ends lost 5 bases at V and 8 bases at J; junction bases unmatched: 7. The CDR3 has 14 residues. The variable domain in full, with the rest retrieved from reference TRBV2 and TRBJ2-1, is EPEVTQTPSHQVTQMGQEVILRCVPISNHLYFYWYRQILGQKVEFLVSFYNNEISEKSEIFDDQFSVERPDGSNFTLKIRSTKLEDSAMYFCASSYSGSSDEQFFGPGTRLTVL.

J is TRBJ1-1 and V is TRBV2; perhaps TRBD1 as D (5 bases). Germline V gene data show CDR1 as SNHLY and CDR2 as FYNNEI. The CDR3 sequence is 14 residues long. Trimming pared 6 bases from V and 0 bases from J, leaving 11 bases between. The CDR3 loop is CASRKAGMNTEAFF. The CDR3 DNA follows: TGTGCCAGCAGGAAGGCAGGGATGAACACTGAAGCTTTCTTT.

The sample holds many counts of this clonotype. The chain carries TRBV7-9 and TRBJ2-7; TRBD2 matches at 11 bases. Germline V CDR1 and CDR2: SEHNR, FQNEAQ (reference sequence). This CDR3 has 16 amino acids. V shed 5 bases and J 2 bases; nucleotides not matched to a gene: 8. CDR3 coding DNA: TGTGCCAGCAGCAAGGAGACTAGCGGGGACCCCTACGAGCAGTACTTC. It specifies CASSKETSGDPYEQYF.

This clonotype was recorded at least ten times. The chain uses TRBV24-1 and TRBJ2-5; 11 positions match TRBD1. Germline V gives CDR1 KGHDR, CDR2 SFDVKD. J lost 5 bases, V lost 3 bases, and 7 bases had no gene match. The CDR3 contains 16 residues. The CDR3: CATSDRGTGGEETQYF. DNA for the CDR3: TGTGCCACCAGTGATCGAGGGACAGGGGGGGAGGAGACCCAGTACTTC.